This T cell receptor (beta chain) was captured by sequencing in a study of cytomegalovirus exposure and HLA in healthy donors. Study details: Early release data held around 80 million unique TCRs from HLA-typed donors. Caucasian-associated ancestry cluster membership applied to under 85% of around 400 genotyped donors.

The CDR3 contains 15 residues. The V end lost 1 base, the J end lost 4 bases, and 11 bases lay between the germline ends. Germline lookup yields CDR1 LNHNV and CDR2 YYDKDF (reference sequence). The study, taken as a whole, reports: Most observed TCR sequences were rare, whereas some public TCRs were detected in many donors.

In regard to this clone: Its antigen is as yet unknown.

PCR involved 60 Vbeta and 13 Jbeta primers. The table came from immunoSEQ multiplex PCR; TCRdb's copy has only in-frame clones and leaves some out. The data show approximately 100,000 clones, about three quarters seen once. The TCR comes from a woman between 18 and 29 years old in good health and CMV-seropositive. The sample consisted of PBMCs. The chain has TRBV15 and TRBJ2-1; weak D call: TRBD2 (5 bases). Here the CDR3 reads CATSRGGNGYNEQFF. The CDR3 DNA follows: TGTGCCACCAGCAGAGGAGGGAACGGGTACAATGAGCAGTTCTTC. Based on the CDR3 plus reference TRBV15 and TRBJ2-1, the full variable domain is DAMVIQNPRYQVTQFGKPVTLSCSQTLNHNVMYWYQQKSSQAPKLLFHYYDKDFNNEADTPDNFQSRRPNTSFCFLDIRSPGLGDTAMYLCATSRGGNGYNEQFFGPGTRLTVL.